The 18 T cell receptor beta chains below all came from one sample that was sequenced in a study of blood T cell repertoires in COVID-19 (dated by TCRdb to the early 2020s). Libraries came from the immunoSEQ multiplex PCR assay. What TCRdb holds here is the immuneACCESS table cut down to in-frame rearrangements. Part of the clones is not present; checked against another copy, under half of the missing clones reflect an unresolved V gene, and the others are unexplained. Across this sample there are roughly 130,000 clones, with approximately 84% seen only once. Roughly 1.9% of the sample lies in the top ten. Sequencing was carried out using peripheral blood. All receptors come from a man between 65 and 85 years old with acute or convalescent COVID-19.

CDR3 amino acids: CASSPGGPGSGANVLTF. CDR3 nucleotides: TGTGCCAGCAGCCCGGGAGGGCCAGGCTCTGGGGCCAACGTCCTGACTTTC. The V and J genes are TRBV7-2 and TRBJ2-6; 8 bases match TRBD2. This CDR3 has 17 amino acids. J was trimmed by 0 bases and V by 5 bases; bases with no gene match: 6. Germline values: CDR1 SGHTA, CDR2 FQGNSA.

Regarding this clone: At one end, the junction sequence differs from germline, possibly due to a read error. Other nucleotide sequences in the sample specify the same CDR3. The chain is built from TRBV7-9 and TRBJ1-4; no definite D call. The CDR3 totals 15 residues. The germline gives CDR1 SEHNR, CDR2 FQNEAQ (reference sequence). Written as DNA, the CDR3 is TGTGCTAGCAGCTCCGACCGGGCAACTAATGAAAAACTGTTTTTT. Translation: CASSSDRATNEKLFF.

The rearrangement joins TRBV20-1 to TRBJ1-1; no reliable D call. This CDR3 has 12 residues. Looked up from germline, CDR1 is DFQATT and CDR2 is SNEGSKA (reference sequence). Trimming left V 6 bases short and J 0 bases short, with 8 bases between. The CDR3 protein is CSASQVNTEAFF. CDR3 DNA: TGCAGTGCCAGTCAGGTGAACACTGAAGCTTTCTTT.

The genes are TRBV3-1 (or the pseudogene TRBV3-2) and TRBJ2-7; D might be TRBD2 (6 bases). Germline V gene data show CDR1 as LGHDT and CDR2 as YNNKEL (reference sequence). The CDR3 has 14 amino acids. Trimming cost V 4 bases and J 5 bases, with 15 bases left between them. The CDR3: CASSRNGGIDEQYF. The CDR3 DNA reads as TGTGCCAGCAGCCGAAACGGGGGTATCGACGAGCAGTACTTC.

The V gene is TRBV11-2, the J gene TRBJ1-6; D unresolved. Trimming removed 2 bases from V and 7 bases from J, with 15 bases in between. The length of the CDR3 is 16 residues. The germline CDR1 and CDR2 sequences are SGHAT and FQNNGV. Written as DNA, the CDR3 is TGTGCCAGCAGCTTACATGACGGCAGGCTAAATTCACCCCTCCACTTT. It specifies CASSLHDGRLNSPLHF.

In DNA, the CDR3 is TGTGCCAGCATCCTAGACCTGTACCAAGAGACCCAGTACTTC. This codes for CASILDLYQETQYF. The chain links TRBV6-5 to TRBJ2-5; D is ambiguous. Looked up from germline, CDR1 is MNHEY and CDR2 is SVGAGI. The CDR3 is 14 amino acids. V lost 7 bases and J 0 bases, leaving 12 bases between the germline ends.

In its sample, this clone was seen once. The chain has TRBV5-4 and TRBJ1-2, with TRBD1 as a possible D gene (5 bases). The CDR3 sequence is 14 residues long. Trimming left V 4 bases short and J 4 bases short, with 14 bases between. The germline V gene has CDR1 SGHNT and CDR2 YYREEE (reference sequence). Here the CDR3 DNA reads TGTGCCAGCAGCACCGGTGGGGCTCTCTATGGCTACACCTTC. This codes for CASSTGGALYGYTF.

J is TRBJ1-2 and V is TRBV6-1; 8 bases are a match to TRBD1. The junction had 2 bases not matched to a gene; V was cut back by 3 bases and J by 8 bases. This CDR3 is 12 amino acids long. Per the germline V gene, CDR1 is MNHNS and CDR2 is SASEGT. The CDR3 sequence: CASSDRGQGYTF. The CDR3 nucleotides are TGTGCCAGCAGTGACAGGGGGCAGGGCTACACCTTC.

The CDR3 here is CASSPGAALSYEQYF. As DNA, the CDR3 is TGTGCCAGCAGCCCAGGGGCGGCTCTGTCGTACGAGCAGTACTTC. The chain combines TRBV3-1 (or the pseudogene TRBV3-2) with TRBJ2-7, with D maybe TRBD1 (6 bases). This CDR3 is built from 15 residues. The germline V gene has CDR1 LGHDT and CDR2 YNNKEL (reference sequence). V was clipped by 4 bases and J by 4 bases, with 17 bases between them.

This chain links TRBV14 with TRBJ2-1; 9 bases agree with TRBD1. The V gene's germline CDR1 is SGHDN and CDR2 FVKESK. Trimming at V came to 4 bases and at J to 8 bases, leaving 3 bases not matched to a gene. This CDR3 has 13 residues. This CDR3 is CASSPTGGDEQFF. The CDR3 nucleotides are TGTGCCAGCAGCCCCACAGGGGGCGATGAGCAGTTCTTC.

The V and J genes are TRBV5-1 and TRBJ2-2, with a weak D call TRBD1 (5 bases). The V gene's germline CDR1 is SGHRS and CDR2 YFSETQ. There are 13 residues in the CDR3. V was shortened by 6 bases and J by 7 bases, with 13 bases between the two germline ends. The CDR3 protein is CASIRDGNGELFF. Here the CDR3 DNA reads TGCGCCAGCATCAGGGATGGTAACGGGGAGCTGTTTTTT.

This clone was counted only a few times. The chain couples TRBV28 to TRBJ1-3, with 10 bases matching TRBD1. V was pared by 5 bases and J by 3 bases, with 4 bases of the junction left unmatched. The CDR3 is made up of 15 amino acids. Germline-derived CDR1 and CDR2 are MDHEN and SYDVKM. The CDR3 region is CASSRQGARGNTIYF. In nucleotides, the CDR3 is TGTGCCAGCAGTCGACAGGGGGCGCGTGGAAACACCATATATTTT.

This sequence joins TRBV4-2 and TRBJ2-7, with a tentative D call TRBD1 (5 bases). Germline lookup yields CDR1 LGHNA and CDR2 YNFKEQ. The CDR3 runs to 15 residues. V lost 1 base, J lost 0 bases, and 10 bases lay in between. CDR3 region: CASSQVQGDSYEQYF. CDR3 nucleotide sequence: TGTGCCAGCAGCCAAGTCCAAGGGGACTCCTACGAGCAGTACTTC.

V gene TRBV3-1 (or the pseudogene TRBV3-2) combines with J gene TRBJ1-4, with TRBD1 matching 9 bases. This CDR3 is 15 amino acids long. CDR1 is LGHDT, CDR2 YNNKEL, per germline (reference sequence). Trimming removed 6 bases from V and 8 bases from J; junction bases left unmatched: 10. CDR3 in amino acids: CASRDNRGLGEKLFF. In DNA, the CDR3 is TGTGCCAGCAGGGATAACAGGGGGCTCGGGGAAAAACTGTTTTTT.

V gene TRBV12-5 combines with J gene TRBJ2-5; 8 bases align to TRBD1. The germline gives CDR1 LGHNT, CDR2 FRNRAP. This CDR3 region has 15 residues. J was trimmed by 4 bases and V by 6 bases; bases with no gene match: 10. The CDR3 DNA reads as TGTGCTAGTGGCCCGGGACAGGCGAATTCAGAGACCCAGTACTTC. It encodes CASGPGQANSETQYF.

This rearrangement joins TRBV3-1 (or the pseudogene TRBV3-2) to TRBJ1-6; D unclear. Germline V gene data show CDR1 as LGHDT and CDR2 as YNNKEL (reference sequence). The ends were cut back, 4 bases at V and 0 bases at J, with 7 bases in the middle. The CDR3 consists of 15 residues. For the CDR3, the DNA is TGTGCCAGCAGCCTCCGGGACTCCTATAATTCACCCCTCCACTTT. Protein: CASSLRDSYNSPLHF.

This clone has only one observation. The chain joins TRBV15 to TRBJ1-4; TRBD1 matches at 10 bases. The trim removed 1 base at V and 6 bases at J, leaving 2 bases unmatched. CDR3 length: 15 amino acids. Germline CDR1 LNHNV, CDR2 YYDKDF (reference sequence). The CDR3 protein is CATSRGDRGDEKLFF. The CDR3 DNA reads TGTGCCACCAGCAGAGGGGACAGGGGCGATGAAAAACTGTTTTTT.

The CDR3 DNA sequence: TGTGCCAGCCGCCTGGACTTGGCGGATCCGTGGGGCTACACCTTC. The encoded protein is CASRLDLADPWGYTF. V and J are TRBV18 and TRBJ1-2, with D unclear. This CDR3 spans 15 amino acids. Germline V gene lookup returns CDR1 KGHSH and CDR2 LQKENI. Trimming shortened V by 8 bases and J by 8 bases, and 24 bases separated the two germline ends.